This T cell receptor beta chain comes out of a study of CD8+ T cells in alopecia areata. Sequencing relied on a cDNA template that was reverse transcribed from extracted RNA. Generated by immunoSEQ multiplex PCR, the TCRdb table keeps only in-frame clones and is missing some. The repertoire includes roughly 220,000 clones, 30% to 40% of them detected once, and around 0.48% sits in the top ten. Treatment here: oral pan-JAK inhibitor, 5-10 mg twice daily. CDR3 length: 14 amino acids. Germline loops: CDR1 MDHEN, CDR2 SYDVKM. V was trimmed by 5 bases and J by 3 bases, leaving 13 bases between them. This clone was detected once.

Sequenced material: CD4+ T cells sorted from blood, taken between weeks 30 and 35, from a patient treated with tofacitinib. This chain links TRBV28 with TRBJ1-2; possible D gene TRBD1, 5 bases. This TCR was sampled from a human donor with alopecia areata. Here the CDR3 DNA reads TGTGCCAGCAGTCCCTCGGACATCTACTATGGCTACACCTTC. It is translated as CASSPSDIYYGYTF.